The sequence of this T cell receptor (beta chain) was determined in a study of T cells after posttransplantation cyclophosphamide. The germline CDR1 and CDR2 sequences are SSHAT and FNYEAQ (reference sequence). The CDR3 totals 14 residues. Treatment was busulfan-fludarabine conditioning, a marrow graft, and cyclophosphamide on days +3 and +4. Profiled with immunoSEQ multiplex PCR; TCRdb holds only in-frame clones, not every one. The sample yields just over 4,000 clones, nearly 85% seen once. Remarks on this clone: The antigen remains undetermined. Germline is not matched at one junction end, which may reflect a read error.

Overall study results and limits: Donor-recipient repertoire similarity was low at 1-2 months, rising over year one. Tissue-infiltrating T cells from skin or gut overlapped little with blood T cells.

Sequences were derived from CD4+ T cells sorted from blood, sampled roughly 250 days after a stem cell transplant with posttransplant cyclophosphamide. This receptor was taken from a male patient between 25 and 39 years old who received an allogeneic stem cell transplant from a related donor, was CMV-positive, and had no GVHD. Some T cells could come from the graft donor. The J gene is TRBJ2-5, the V gene TRBV7-7; 7 bases agree with TRBD2. In nucleotides, the CDR3 is TGTGCTAGCAGCCGAGGGACTATCCAAGAGACCCAGTACTTC. Residues: CASSRGTIQETQYF. Filled out from reference TRBV7-7 and TRBJ2-5, the complete variable domain reads GAGVSQSPRYKVTKRGQDVTLRCDPISSHATLYWYQQALGQGPEFLTYFNYEAQPDKSGLPSDRFSAERPEGSISTLTIQRTEQRDSAMYRCASSRGTIQETQYFGPGTRLLVL.